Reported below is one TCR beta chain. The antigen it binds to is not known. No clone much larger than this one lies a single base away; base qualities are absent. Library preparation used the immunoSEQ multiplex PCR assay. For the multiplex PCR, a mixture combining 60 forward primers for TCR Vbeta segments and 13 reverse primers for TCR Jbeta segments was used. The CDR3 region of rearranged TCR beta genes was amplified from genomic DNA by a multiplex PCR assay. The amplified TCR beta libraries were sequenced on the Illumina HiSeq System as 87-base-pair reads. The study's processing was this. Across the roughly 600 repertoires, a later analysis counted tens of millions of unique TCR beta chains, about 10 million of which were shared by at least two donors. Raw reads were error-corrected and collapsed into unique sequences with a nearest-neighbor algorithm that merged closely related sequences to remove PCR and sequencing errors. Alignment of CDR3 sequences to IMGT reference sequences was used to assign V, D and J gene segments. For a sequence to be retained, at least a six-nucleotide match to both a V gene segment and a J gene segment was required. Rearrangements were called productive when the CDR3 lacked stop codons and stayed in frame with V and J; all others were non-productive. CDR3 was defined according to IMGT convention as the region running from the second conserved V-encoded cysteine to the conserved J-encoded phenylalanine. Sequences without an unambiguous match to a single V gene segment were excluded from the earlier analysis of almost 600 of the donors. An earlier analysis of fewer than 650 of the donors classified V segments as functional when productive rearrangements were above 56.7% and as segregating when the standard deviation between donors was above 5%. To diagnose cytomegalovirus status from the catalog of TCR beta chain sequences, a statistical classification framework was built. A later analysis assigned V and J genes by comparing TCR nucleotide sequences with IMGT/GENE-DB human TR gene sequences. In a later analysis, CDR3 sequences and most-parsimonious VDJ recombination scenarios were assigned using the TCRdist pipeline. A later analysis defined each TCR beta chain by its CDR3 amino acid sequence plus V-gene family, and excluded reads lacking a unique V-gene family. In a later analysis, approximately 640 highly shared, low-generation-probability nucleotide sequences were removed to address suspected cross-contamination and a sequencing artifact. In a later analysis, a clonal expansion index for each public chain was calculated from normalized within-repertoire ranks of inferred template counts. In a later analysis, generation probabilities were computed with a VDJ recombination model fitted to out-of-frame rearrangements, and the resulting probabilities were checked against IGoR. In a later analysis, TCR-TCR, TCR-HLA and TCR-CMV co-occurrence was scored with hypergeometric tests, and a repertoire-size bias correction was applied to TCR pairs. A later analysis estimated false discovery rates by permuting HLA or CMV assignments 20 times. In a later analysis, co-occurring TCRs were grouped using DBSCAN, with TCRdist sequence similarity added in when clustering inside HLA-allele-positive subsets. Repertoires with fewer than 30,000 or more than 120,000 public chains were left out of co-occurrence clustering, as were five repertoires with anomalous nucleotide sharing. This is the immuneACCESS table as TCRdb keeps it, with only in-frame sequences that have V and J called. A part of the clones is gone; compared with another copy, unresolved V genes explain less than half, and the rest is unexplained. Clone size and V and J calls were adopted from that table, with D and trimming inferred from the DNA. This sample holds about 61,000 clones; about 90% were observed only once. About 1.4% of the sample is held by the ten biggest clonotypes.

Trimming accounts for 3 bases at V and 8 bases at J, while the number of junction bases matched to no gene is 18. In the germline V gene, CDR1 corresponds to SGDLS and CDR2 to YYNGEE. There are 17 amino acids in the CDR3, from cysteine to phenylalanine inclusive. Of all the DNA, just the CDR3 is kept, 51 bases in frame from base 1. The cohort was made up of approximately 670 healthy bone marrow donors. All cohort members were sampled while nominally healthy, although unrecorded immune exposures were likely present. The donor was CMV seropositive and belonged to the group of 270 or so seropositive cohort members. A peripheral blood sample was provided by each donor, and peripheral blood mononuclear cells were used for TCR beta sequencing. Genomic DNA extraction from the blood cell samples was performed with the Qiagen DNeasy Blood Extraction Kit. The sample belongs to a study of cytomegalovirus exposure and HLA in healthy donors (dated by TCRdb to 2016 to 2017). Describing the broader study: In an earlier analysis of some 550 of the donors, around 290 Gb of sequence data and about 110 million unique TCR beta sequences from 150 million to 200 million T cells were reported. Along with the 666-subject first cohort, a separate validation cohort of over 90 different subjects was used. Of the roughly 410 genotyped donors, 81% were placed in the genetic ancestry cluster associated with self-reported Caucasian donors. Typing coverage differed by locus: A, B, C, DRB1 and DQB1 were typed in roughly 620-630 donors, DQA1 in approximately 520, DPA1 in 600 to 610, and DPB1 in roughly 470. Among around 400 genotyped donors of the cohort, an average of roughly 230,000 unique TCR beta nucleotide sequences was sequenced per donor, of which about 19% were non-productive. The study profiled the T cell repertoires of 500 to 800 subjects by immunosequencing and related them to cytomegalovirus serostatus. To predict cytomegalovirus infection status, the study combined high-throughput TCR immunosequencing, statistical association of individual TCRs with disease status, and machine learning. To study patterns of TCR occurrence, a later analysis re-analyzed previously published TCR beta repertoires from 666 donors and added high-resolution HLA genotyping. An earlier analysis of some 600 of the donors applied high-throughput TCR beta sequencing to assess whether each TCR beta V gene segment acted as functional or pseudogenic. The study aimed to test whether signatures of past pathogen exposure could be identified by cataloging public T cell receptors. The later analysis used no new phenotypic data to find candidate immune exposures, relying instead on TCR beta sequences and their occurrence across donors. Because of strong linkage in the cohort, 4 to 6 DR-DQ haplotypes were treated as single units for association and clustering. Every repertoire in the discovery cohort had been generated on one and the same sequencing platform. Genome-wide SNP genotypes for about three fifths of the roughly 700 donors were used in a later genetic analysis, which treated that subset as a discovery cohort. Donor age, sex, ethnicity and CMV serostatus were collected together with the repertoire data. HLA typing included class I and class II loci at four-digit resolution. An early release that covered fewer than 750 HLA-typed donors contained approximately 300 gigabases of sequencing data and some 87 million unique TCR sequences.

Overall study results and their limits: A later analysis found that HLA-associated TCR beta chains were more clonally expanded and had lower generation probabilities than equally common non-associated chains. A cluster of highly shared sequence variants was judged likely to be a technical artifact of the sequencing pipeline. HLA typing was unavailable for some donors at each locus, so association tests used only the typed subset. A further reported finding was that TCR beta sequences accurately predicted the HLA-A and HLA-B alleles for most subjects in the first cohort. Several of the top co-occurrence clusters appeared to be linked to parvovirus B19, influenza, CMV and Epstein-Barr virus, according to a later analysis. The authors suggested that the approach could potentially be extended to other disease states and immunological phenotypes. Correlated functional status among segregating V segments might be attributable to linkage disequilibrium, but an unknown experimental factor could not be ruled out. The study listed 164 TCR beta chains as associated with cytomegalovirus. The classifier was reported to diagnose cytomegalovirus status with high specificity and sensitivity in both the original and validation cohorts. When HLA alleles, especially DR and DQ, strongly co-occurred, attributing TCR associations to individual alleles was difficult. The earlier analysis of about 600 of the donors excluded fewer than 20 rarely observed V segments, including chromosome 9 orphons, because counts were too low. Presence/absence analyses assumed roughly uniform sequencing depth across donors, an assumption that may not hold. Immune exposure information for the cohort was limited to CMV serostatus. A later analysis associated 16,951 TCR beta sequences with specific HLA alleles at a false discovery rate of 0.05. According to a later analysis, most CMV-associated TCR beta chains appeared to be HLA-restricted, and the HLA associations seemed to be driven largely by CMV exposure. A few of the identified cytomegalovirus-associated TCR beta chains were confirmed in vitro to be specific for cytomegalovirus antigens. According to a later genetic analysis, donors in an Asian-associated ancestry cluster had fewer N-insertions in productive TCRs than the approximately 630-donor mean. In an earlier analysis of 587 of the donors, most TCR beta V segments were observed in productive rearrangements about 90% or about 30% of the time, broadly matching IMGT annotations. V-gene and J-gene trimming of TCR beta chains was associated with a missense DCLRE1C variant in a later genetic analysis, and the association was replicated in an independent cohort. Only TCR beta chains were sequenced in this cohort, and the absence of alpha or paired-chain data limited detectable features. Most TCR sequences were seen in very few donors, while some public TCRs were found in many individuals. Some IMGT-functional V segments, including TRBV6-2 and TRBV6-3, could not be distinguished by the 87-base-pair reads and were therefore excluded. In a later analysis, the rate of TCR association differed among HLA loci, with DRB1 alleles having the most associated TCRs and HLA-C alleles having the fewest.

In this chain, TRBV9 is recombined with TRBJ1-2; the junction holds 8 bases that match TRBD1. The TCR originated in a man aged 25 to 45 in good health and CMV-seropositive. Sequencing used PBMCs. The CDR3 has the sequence CASSALRGAGGLFGYTF. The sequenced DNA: TGTGCCAGCAGCGCCCTCCGAGGGGCAGGGGGCTTGTTCGGCTACACCTTC.